One sample yielded the 17 T cell receptor beta chains listed below, sequenced in a study of a mutant IDH1 vaccine in newly diagnosed glioma. Time point denoted: week 11, during vaccination. Mutant IDH1 20-mer peptide, at 300 ug, made up each vaccine dose, with topical imiquimod. Clones were sequenced by immunoSEQ multiplex PCR, and TCRdb holds only the in-frame ones, with some missing. The sample contains under 150,000 clones, roughly 90% of which appear only once. Antigen specificity for these receptors is unknown. Sequences were derived from PBMCs, sampled from a glioma patient whose treatment included an IDH1 peptide vaccine. The receptors come from a woman aged 45-65 years with glioma.

The chain is built from TRBV5-1 and TRBJ2-5, with 15 bases aligning to TRBD2. The ends lost 4 bases at V and 5 bases at J; junction bases unmatched: 6. The CDR3 totals 16 residues. CDR1 and CDR2 from the germline V gene are SGHRS and YFSETQ. The CDR3 nucleotides read TGCGCCAGCAGCGCTGGACTAGCGGGAGGGCCGGAGACCCAGTACTTC. This codes for CASSAGLAGGPETQYF.

This chain uses TRBV4-2 with TRBJ2-1, with D perhaps matching TRBD1 or TRBD2 (5 bases each). This CDR3 has 15 amino acids. Germline V gene sequence: CDR1 LGHNA, CDR2 YNFKEQ. V was pared by 1 base and J by 6 bases, with 13 bases between. Here the CDR3 reads CASSQGQGPANEQFF. As DNA, the CDR3 is TGTGCCAGCAGCCAAGGCCAGGGACCCGCCAATGAGCAGTTCTTC.

The CDR3 DNA sequence: TGTGCCAGCAGCCTAGGGACATTAAAGGGTGAAAAACTGTTTTTT. Its protein product is CASSLGTLKGEKLFF. This rearrangement joins TRBV7-9 to TRBJ1-4, with a weak D call TRBD1 (6 bases). The CDR3 totals 15 residues. V was clipped by 5 bases and J by 7 bases, with 17 bases between them. Germline CDR1 reads SEHNR; CDR2 reads FQNEAQ (reference sequence).

The CDR3 region is CASSAGQNSPLHF. The CDR3 DNA reads TGTGCCAGCAGTGCAGGCCAGAACTCACCCCTCCACTTT. V usage is TRBV6-1 and J usage is TRBJ1-6; D gene unclear. The CDR3 contains 13 residues. Looked up from germline, CDR1 is MNHNS and CDR2 is SASEGT. V lost 4 bases, J lost 10 bases, and 11 bases lay in between.

V usage is TRBV7-9 and J usage is TRBJ2-7, with D perhaps matching TRBD1 (5 bases). This CDR3 has 15 amino acids. Trimming removed 3 bases at V and 1 base at J, with 13 bases between. Germline V gene sequence: CDR1 SEHNR, CDR2 FQNEAQ (reference sequence). Here the CDR3 reads CASSLVAGPSYEQYF. DNA for the CDR3: TGTGCCAGCAGCTTGGTGGCAGGGCCATCCTACGAGCAGTACTTC.

This sequence joins TRBV6-5 and TRBJ2-3; TRBD1 matches 7 bases. Per the germline V gene, CDR1 is MNHEY and CDR2 is SVGAGI. J lost 3 bases, V lost 4 bases, and 7 bases had no gene match. The CDR3 covers 15 residues. CDR3 in amino acids: CASSFRTGSTDTQYF. CDR3 nucleotide sequence: TGTGCCAGCAGTTTCCGGACAGGCTCGACAGATACGCAGTATTTT.

The genes are TRBV18 and TRBJ1-2; no definite D call. Trimming removed 3 bases from V and 6 bases from J, with 17 bases in between. This CDR3 is 15 amino acids long. Germline CDR1 and CDR2: KGHSH and LQKENI. CDR3 bases: TGTGCCAGCTCACCTGGATCAGCCACAACTGATGGCTACACCTTC. Translated, it gives CASSPGSATTDGYTF.

The gene calls are TRBV10-1 and TRBJ2-7; D may correspond to TRBD1 or TRBD2 (5 bases each). The CDR3 is 14 amino acids. CDR1 WNHNN and CDR2 SYGVQD come from the germline V gene (reference sequence). V lost 2 bases and J lost 0, with 8 bases in between. This CDR3 reads CASSETGTSYEQYF. DNA of the CDR3: TGCGCCAGCAGTGAGACGGGGACCTCCTACGAGCAGTACTTC.

This clone came up once. This chain links TRBV16 with TRBJ1-1; the D gene is possibly TRBD1 (5 bases). The CDR3 consists of 14 residues. V lost 0 bases, J lost 4 bases, and 9 bases lay in between. The germline V gene encodes CDR1 KGHSY and CDR2 FQNENV. In DNA, the CDR3 is TGTGCCAGCAGCCAATCGAGGGGTGGCACTGAAGCTTTCTTT. Translated: CASSQSRGGTEAFF. The entire variable domain, with the rest obtained from reference TRBV16 and TRBJ1-1, is as follows: GEEVAQTPKHLVRGEGQKAKLYCAPIKGHSYVFWYQQVLKNEFKFLISFQNENVFDETGMPKERFSAKCLPNSPCSLEIQATKLEDSAVYFCASSQSRGGTEAFFGQGTRLTVV.

This chain connects TRBV7-9 to TRBJ2-5, with D possibly matching TRBD1 (7 bases). The CDR3 consists of 15 residues. The V gene's germline CDR1 is SEHNR and CDR2 FQNEAQ (reference sequence). With 3 bases removed from V and 7 bases from J, the gap between germline ends came to 18 bases. The CDR3, as DNA: TGTGCCAGCAGCTTCCAGGGGGGCGCTGGGGGGACCCAGTACTTC. Protein product: CASSFQGGAGGTQYF.

V and J are TRBV6-5 and TRBJ1-1, with D hard to call. The V end was cut by 7 bases, the J end by 0 bases, with 12 bases between. The CDR3 runs to 14 residues. Looked up from germline, CDR1 is MNHEY and CDR2 is SVGAGI. The CDR3 region is CASTPAGMNTEAFF. CDR3 DNA sequence: TGTGCCAGCACGCCGGCGGGGATGAACACTGAAGCTTTCTTT.

The V call is TRBV28, the J call TRBJ1-1; possibly TRBD1 for D (5 bases). The CDR3 is made up of 14 amino acids. The V end was cut by 4 bases, the J end by 3 bases, with 12 bases between. Germline V lookup: CDR1 MDHEN, CDR2 SYDVKM. Written as DNA, the CDR3 is TGTGCCAGCAGTTCTGGGGGTCAAGACACTGAAGCTTTCTTT. Protein: CASSSGGQDTEAFF.

The chain uses TRBV29-1 and TRBJ2-7, with 11 positions matching TRBD2. The CDR3 extends over 13 amino acids. J lost 2 bases, V lost 6 bases, and 3 bases had no gene match. CDR1 SQVTM and CDR2 ANQGSEA come from the germline V gene. CDR3 sequence (DNA): TGCAGCGTACTGACTAGCGGGACCTACGAGCAGTACTTC. It translates to CSVLTSGTYEQYF.

Concerning this clone: At one end the junction does not follow the germline gene, possibly because of a read error. The chain recombines TRBV5-1 with TRBJ1-2; a possible D gene is TRBD1 (5 bases). CDR1 is SGHRS, CDR2 YFSETQ, per germline. CDR3 length equals 15 residues. The CDR3 nucleotides are TGTGCCAGCAGCTTGTTTCAGGGTCTTGAGGGTGGCTACACCTTC. Protein product: CASSLFQGLEGGYTF.

This clone was found once. CDR3 in DNA: TGTGCCAGCAGCTTGACAGGAGCCGGGGAGCTGTTTTTT. The encoded protein is CASSLTGAGELFF. This chain joins TRBV5-4 and TRBJ2-2; D possibly corresponds to TRBD1 (5 bases). The CDR3 contains 13 residues. The V and J ends lost 1 base and 6 bases respectively, with 7 bases between them. CDR1 and CDR2 (germline): SGHNT, YYREEE (reference sequence).

V and J are TRBV11-2 and TRBJ1-5; 7 positions agree with TRBD1. The V and J ends lost 5 bases and 4 bases, in that order; junction bases with no gene match: 11. The CDR3 extends over 16 amino acids. CDR1 and CDR2 from the germline V gene are SGHAT and FQNNGV. The CDR3 region has the DNA TGTGCCAGCAGCCCAGGTCCCGGGACAGAGAATCAGCCCCAGCATTTT. This encodes CASSPGPGTENQPQHF.

V usage is TRBV2 and J usage is TRBJ2-7; the D gene could be TRBD1 or TRBD2 (6 bases each). V shed 5 bases and J shed 4 bases, with 21 bases lying between them. The CDR3 runs to 16 residues. In germline, CDR1 is SNHLY, CDR2 FYNNEI. The CDR3 nucleotides read TGTGCCAGCAGTCTCTTGGTTCGCGGGACACGGTACGAGCAGTACTTC. It encodes CASSLLVRGTRYEQYF. Full variable domain (missing parts from reference TRBV2 and TRBJ2-7): EPEVTQTPSHQVTQMGQEVILRCVPISNHLYFYWYRQILGQKVEFLVSFYNNEISEKSEIFDDQFSVERPDGSNFTLKIRSTKLEDSAMYFCASSLLVRGTRYEQYFGPGTRLTVT.